This is a list of T cell receptor beta chains from one sample in a study of T cell responses to AZD1222 COVID-19 vaccine. Produced via immunoSEQ multiplex PCR; TCRdb's table is partial and in-frame only. There are over 70,000 clones in the sample; approximately 86% occur only once, and about 6% lies in the top ten. This sample comprised peripheral blood, obtained on day 0 of AZD1222 vaccination. The receptor source for this set is an adult in good health. CDR3s leave out the opening cysteine and the closing phenylalanine or tryptophan.

len	v_gene	j_gene	CDR3aa
13	TRBV14	TRBJ2-2	ASSQDRLSTGELF
11	TRBV6-5	TRBJ1-5	ASSPGANQPQH
12	TRBV10-3	TRBJ1-1	AISESPTNTEAF
12	TRBV28	TRBJ1-5	ASSLTLGRQPQH
13	TRBV7-9	TRBJ2-6	ASSLAGTGANVLT
12	TRBV6-5	TRBJ1-2	ASSPGTGVWGYT
12	TRBV4-2	TRBJ1-1	ASSSRWGVSEAF
12	TRBV7-9	TRBJ2-7	ASSTGTGLEEQY
12	TRBV25-1	TRBJ1-6	ASSHGAKNSPLH
13	TRBV6-5	TRBJ2-5	ASTLGASGSETQY
11	TRBV29-1	TRBJ1-4	SVETGPNEKLF